The rows below give T cell receptor beta chains drawn from one sample of a study of shared clonotypes between healthy human individuals. Assay: immunoSEQ multiplex PCR; the TCRdb copy retains only in-frame clones and omits some. The sample lists some 2,500,000 clones; roughly 93% were seen once. The material sequenced was naive CD4+ T cells from PBMCs. The receptor source for this set is a man aged 18 to 30 in good health. Some clones in this sample may be carry-over from other donors' samples. CDR3s include the opening cysteine and the closing phenylalanine or tryptophan. D genes are given only for firm matches. Only part of the rows carry a size: once, few, many, or a class if the clone is expanded.

>NA|TRBJ2-6|NA|TRBV18
CASSPGGPSGVANVLTF
TGTGCCAGCTCCCCCGGGGGCCCCTCTGGGGTAGCCAACGTCCTGACTTTC
>NA|TRBJ2-3|TRBD2|TRBV9
CASSVGWTSHQTDTQYF
TGTGCCAGCAGCGTAGGTTGGACTAGCCACCAAACAGATACGCAGTATTTT
>NA|TRBJ2-1|NA|TRBV7-3
CASSLSAGENEQFF
TGTGCCAGCAGCTTATCGGCAGGGGAGAATGAGCAGTTCTTC
>once|TRBJ1-6|TRBD1|TRBV6-5
CASGGQGLRGPLHF
TGTGCCAGTGGGGGACAGGGGCTAAGAGGACCCCTCCACTTT
>NA|TRBJ2-2|NA|TRBV27
CASSLWPAGELFF
TGTGCCAGCAGTTTGTGGCCGGCGGGGGAGCTGTTTTTT
>NA|TRBJ1-5|NA|TRBV5-6
CASRRGLNSNQPQHF
TGTGCCAGCAGGAGGGGCCTTAATAGCAATCAGCCCCAGCATTTT
>NA|TRBJ2-1|NA|TRBV5-1
CASSLAPAGDSDEQFF
TGCGCCAGCAGCTTGGCCCCTGCAGGGGACTCGGATGAGCAGTTCTTC
>NA|TRBJ2-5|TRBD1|TRBV4-1
CASSWDREQYF
TGCGCCAGCAGTTGGGACAGGGAGCAGTACTTC
>NA|TRBJ2-2|NA|TRBV7-3
CASSTRHPSTGELFF
TGTGCCAGCAGCACGCGACACCCGTCCACCGGGGAGCTGTTTTTT
>NA|TRBJ2-1|NA|TRBV5-4
CASSLGLGRLNEQFF
TGTGCCAGCAGCTTAGGACTGGGGAGACTCAATGAGCAGTTCTTC
>NA|TRBJ1-3|NA|TRBV10-3
CAILLENSGNTIYF
TGTGCCATCCTTCTCGAAAACTCTGGAAACACCATATATTTT
>NA|TRBJ2-3|TRBD2|TRBV19
CASSIAAGVGTDTQYF
TGTGCCAGTAGTATCGCAGCGGGAGTTGGCACAGATACGCAGTATTTT
>NA|TRBJ2-4|TRBD2|TRBV5-1
CASSLGTSGLAKNIQYF
TGCGCCAGCAGCCTAGGGACTAGCGGTTTAGCCAAAAACATTCAGTACTTC
>NA|TRBJ2-7|NA|TRBV6-6
CASSYERGGVQQYF
TGTGCCAGCAGTTACGAGAGAGGGGGAGTTCAGCAGTACTTC
>NA|TRBJ1-3|NA|TRBV10-3
CAISDHRARRNTIYF
TGTGCCATCAGTGACCACCGGGCCCGCCGAAACACCATATATTTT
>NA|TRBJ1-1|NA|TRBV7-3
CASQGQSTTEAFF
TGTGCCAGCCAGGGGCAGAGTACCACTGAAGCTTTCTTT
>NA|TRBJ2-3|NA|TRBV5-1
CASTLSPGGNTDTQYF
TGCGCCAGCACCCTCTCGCCCGGGGGCAACACAGATACGCAGTATTTT
>NA|TRBJ2-7|TRBD1|TRBV5-6
CASSLDSTGTYEQYF
TGTGCCAGCAGCTTGGACTCGACAGGGACCTACGAGCAGTACTTC
>NA|TRBJ2-7|TRBD2|TRBV10-3
CAIKLAGSYEQYF
TGTGCCATCAAACTAGCGGGCTCCTACGAGCAGTACTTC
>NA|TRBJ2-5|NA|TRBV18
CASSQSGQETQYF
TGTGCCAGCTCTCAGAGCGGACAAGAGACCCAGTACTTC
>NA|TRBJ2-1|TRBD2|TRBV7-3
CASSPGTSGRHEQFF
TGTGCCAGCAGCCCCGGGACTAGCGGGAGGCATGAGCAGTTCTTC
>NA|TRBJ2-1|TRBD2|TRBV6-1
CASSERSGRVYNEQFF
TGTGCCAGCAGTGAGAGGAGCGGGAGGGTGTACAATGAGCAGTTCTTC
>NA|TRBJ2-6|TRBD1|TRBV29-1
CSVEGMKDRGPGANVLTF
TGCAGCGTTGAAGGAATGAAGGACAGGGGGCCCGGGGCCAACGTCCTGACTTTC
>NA|TRBJ1-4|NA|TRBV7-6
CASSPADMTTVGKLFF
TGTGCCAGCAGCCCCGCCGACATGACAACGGTGGGAAAACTGTTTTTT
>once|TRBJ2-7|NA|TRBV29-1
CSVQGPQGPYEQYF
TGCAGCGTTCAGGGCCCCCAGGGACCCTACGAGCAGTACTTC
>few|TRBJ1-1|NA|TRBV5-6
CASSRGAEAFF
TGTGCCAGCTCTAGGGGGGCTGAAGCTTTCTTT
>NA|TRBJ2-5|NA|TRBV7-8
CASSLGLQETQYF
TGTGCCAGCAGCTTGGGACTCCAAGAGACCCAGTACTTC
>NA|TRBJ2-3|NA|TRBV11-2
CASSLGQATRTSTDTQYF
TGTGCCAGCAGCTTAGGCCAGGCGACCCGAACTAGCACAGATACGCAGTATTTT
>NA|TRBJ1-2|NA|TRBV28
CASSFGQRGYTF
TGTGCCAGCAGTTTTGGGCAGAGGGGCTACACCTTC
>NA|TRBJ2-5|NA|TRBV5-1
CASSLYVGGRETQYF
TGCGCCAGCAGCTTGTATGTGGGAGGCCGGGAGACCCAGTACTTC
>NA|TRBJ2-5|NA|TRBV9
CASSVEGIQETQYF
TGTGCCAGCAGCGTAGAGGGGATCCAAGAGACCCAGTACTTC
>NA|TRBJ2-1|TRBD2|TRBV11-2
CASSLTSVIDEQFF
TGTGCCAGCAGCTTAACTAGCGTTATCGATGAGCAGTTCTTC
>NA|TRBJ2-1|TRBD1|TRBV5-1
CASSLLATGENEQFF
TGCGCCAGCAGCTTGCTAGCGACAGGGGAGAATGAGCAGTTCTTC
>NA|TRBJ2-7|NA|TRBV6-6
CASSYGIEQYF
TGTGCCAGCAGTTACGGTATCGAGCAGTACTTC
>NA|TRBJ2-7|NA|TRBV6-5
CASSYVAGYEQYF
TGTGCCAGCAGTTACGTAGCCGGGTATGAGCAGTACTTC
>NA|TRBJ2-1|NA|TRBV5-1
CASSLGGLGYNEQFF
TGCGCCAGCAGCTTGGGAGGACTGGGCTACAATGAGCAGTTCTTC
>few|TRBJ1-4|TRBD1|TRBV29-1
CSVGGTGGEKLFF
TGCAGCGTTGGGGGGACAGGAGGTGAAAAACTGTTTTTT
>NA|TRBJ1-1|NA|TRBV7-3
CASSFGQHTEAFF
TGTGCCAGCAGCTTCGGGCAGCACACTGAAGCTTTCTTT
>NA|TRBJ2-1|TRBD2|TRBV5-1
CASSPGLAGGRFQFF
TGCGCCAGCAGCCCGGGACTAGCGGGAGGTCGGTTCCAGTTCTTC
>NA|TRBJ1-5|TRBD1|TRBV29-1
CSVSTGGGNQPQHF
TGCAGCGTCTCGACAGGGGGCGGTAATCAGCCCCAGCATTTT
>NA|TRBJ1-5|NA|TRBV27
CASSDRIYSNQPQHF
TGTGCCAGCAGTGACAGGATCTATAGCAATCAGCCCCAGCATTTT